The clone carrying this T cell receptor (beta chain) was observed a single time. The repertoire was sequenced with immunoSEQ multiplex PCR; TCRdb's copy has only in-frame clones and lacks some. The sample has about 110,000 clones, 87% seen once. This specimen comes from a study of T cell responses to AZD1222 COVID-19 vaccine. There are 14 residues in the CDR3. Germline V gene lookup returns CDR1 SGHRS and CDR2 YFSETQ. V was pared by 2 bases and J by 3 bases, with 3 bases of the junction left unmatched. The sample here was peripheral blood, taken 28 days after the second AZD1222 dose. The V gene is TRBV5-1, the J gene TRBJ1-2, with 8 bases matching TRBD1. The receptor was derived from an adult who received the AZD1222 COVID-19 vaccine. The chain's CDR3 is CASSLTTGDYGYTF. The CDR3 bases are TGCGCCAGCAGCTTAACGACAGGGGACTATGGCTACACCTTC. The full variable domain, with the rest looked up from reference TRBV5-1 and TRBJ1-2, is KAGVTQTPRYLIKTRGQQVTLSCSPISGHRSVSWYQQTPGQGLQFLFEYFSETQRNKGNFPGRFSGRQFSNSRSEMNVSTLELGDSALYLCASSLTTGDYGYTFGSGTRLTVV.